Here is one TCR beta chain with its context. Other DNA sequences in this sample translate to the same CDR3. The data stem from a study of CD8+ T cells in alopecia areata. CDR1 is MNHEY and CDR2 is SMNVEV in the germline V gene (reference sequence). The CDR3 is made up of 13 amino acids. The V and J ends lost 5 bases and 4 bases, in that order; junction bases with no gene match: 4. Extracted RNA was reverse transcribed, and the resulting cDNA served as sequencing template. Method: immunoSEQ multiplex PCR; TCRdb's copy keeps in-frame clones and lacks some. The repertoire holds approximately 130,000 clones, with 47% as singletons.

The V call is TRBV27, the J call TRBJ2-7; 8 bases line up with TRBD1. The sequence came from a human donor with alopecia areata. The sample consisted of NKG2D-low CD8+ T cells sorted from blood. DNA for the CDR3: TGTGCCAGCAGTCTCAGGGGGCCGTACGAGCAGTACTTC. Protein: CASSLRGPYEQYF.